These 23 T cell receptor beta chains were sequenced from one sample in a study of CD8 T cells in Susac syndrome. The RNA, roughly 0.5 to 1 ug, was put through reverse transcription using random hexamers. TCRdb reprocessed the immunoSEQ multiplex PCR reads with MiXCR, giving one entry per CDR3 protein. The sample carries over 150,000 distinct CDR3 sequences, around 96% recorded once. The sample consisted of CD4+ T cells from PBMCs. These receptors all stem from a human donor with Susac syndrome.

This chain links TRBV20-1 with TRBJ1-5; TRBD1 might be the D (5 bases). This CDR3 is built from 15 residues. The germline V and J ends were trimmed by 5 bases and 1 base, with 15 bases remaining between them. Germline CDR1 is DFQATT and CDR2 is SNEGSKA (reference sequence). The CDR3 loop is CSAFEEGWSNQPQHF. CDR3 DNA: TGCAGTGCTTTCGAAGAGGGGTGGAGCAATCAGCCCCAGCATTTT.

This chain joins TRBV5-1 and TRBJ2-1; 13 bases line up with TRBD2. The CDR3 totals 17 residues. CDR1 is SGHRS, CDR2 YFSETQ, per germline. V shed 4 bases, J shed 9 bases, and the junction held 13 bases outside the gene matches. The CDR3 bases are TGCGCCAGCAGCGGTGGCTTTGGACTAGCGGGAGTGGGTGAGCAGTTCTTC. Its protein is CASSGGFGLAGVGEQFF.

The chain has TRBV4-3 and TRBJ2-3; the D gene is possibly TRBD2 (5 bases). V lost 4 bases, J lost 2 bases, and 16 bases lay in between. CDR1 is LGHNA and CDR2 is YSLEER in the germline V gene. The CDR3 extends over 16 amino acids. The CDR3 protein is CASSPSWVGVTDTQYF. The DNA for the CDR3 is TGCGCCAGCAGCCCTTCCTGGGTGGGAGTCACAGATACGCAGTATTTT.

The gene calls are TRBV9 and TRBJ1-3, with D possibly being TRBD1 (6 bases). V gave up 3 bases and J gave up 0 bases, with 10 bases separating them. The CDR3 runs 15 residues. Germline V gene lookup returns CDR1 SGDLS and CDR2 YYNGEE. The CDR3 DNA sequence: TGTGCCAGCAGCGCCTTGGACAGCTCTGGAAACACCATATATTTT. Its translation: CASSALDSSGNTIYF.

V is TRBV29-1 and J is TRBJ1-5; D perhaps matches TRBD1 (5 bases). The length of the CDR3 is 15 residues. V gave up 4 bases and J gave up 0 bases, with 13 bases separating them. From germline, CDR1 is SQVTM and CDR2 ANQGSEA. The CDR3 region is CSVVEGSNSNQPQHF. The CDR3 coding sequence is TGCAGCGTTGTGGAGGGGAGTAATAGCAATCAGCCCCAGCATTTT.

This sequence joins TRBV20-1 and TRBJ1-2, with 10 bases lining up with TRBD1. CDR3 length: 15 amino acids. Germline trimming cut 0 bases from V and 2 bases from J; bases unmatched to any gene: 3. Looked up from germline, CDR1 is DFQATT and CDR2 is SNEGSKA (reference sequence). CDR3: CSARDQDRGNYGYTF. For the CDR3, the DNA is TGCAGTGCTAGAGACCAGGACAGGGGGAACTATGGCTACACCTTC.

The V gene is TRBV28, the J gene TRBJ2-2; no firm D call. CDR3 length: 12 residues. Germline CDR1 is MDHEN and CDR2 is SYDVKM. The ends were cut back, 6 bases at V and 5 bases at J, with 7 bases in the middle. The CDR3 region has the DNA TGTGCCAGCAGCGTTCTGACCGGGGAGCTGTTTTTT. It is translated as CASSVLTGELFF. Variable domain in full (rest from reference TRBV28 and TRBJ2-2): DVKVTQSSRYLVKRTGEKVFLECVQDMDHENMFWYRQDPGLGLRLIYFSYDVKMKEKGDIPEGYSVSREKKERFSLILESASTNQTSMYLCASSVLTGELFFGEGSRLTVL.

The chain links TRBV30 to TRBJ1-3; D is unclear. Germline CDR1 reads GTSNPN; CDR2 reads SVGIG (reference sequence). The length of the CDR3 is 12 residues. Between the trimmed V and J ends, which lost 1 base and 4 bases, there was a span of 5 bases. CDR3 residues: CAWSDRGNTIYF. The CDR3 DNA reads as TGTGCCTGGAGTGATCGAGGAAACACCATATATTTT.

This chain uses TRBV20-1 with TRBJ2-1; 11 nucleotides line up with TRBD2. Germline V gene lookup returns CDR1 DFQATT and CDR2 SNEGSKA (reference sequence). Trimming took 0 bases from V and 4 from J; bases not matched to a gene: 8. The CDR3 extends over 17 amino acids. CDR3 DNA: TGCAGTGCTAGAGAACTAGCGGGAGCAGCGAATTACAATGAGCAGTTCTTC. Protein: CSARELAGAANYNEQFF.

The gene calls are TRBV7-2 and TRBJ2-1, with D perhaps TRBD2 (5 bases). The CDR3 is 13 amino acids. Germline V gene lookup returns CDR1 SGHTA and CDR2 FQGNSA. V gave up 1 base and J gave up 9 bases, with 10 bases separating them. CDR3 residues: CASSLVYRGEQFF. CDR3 coding DNA: TGTGCCAGCAGCTTAGTTTATCGGGGTGAGCAGTTCTTC.

CDR3 sequence (DNA): TGTGCCAGCAGTCGTGGACAGGGGAACACTGAAGCTTTCTTT. As protein: CASSRGQGNTEAFF. The chain carries TRBV27 and TRBJ1-1, with 8 bases matching TRBD1. Per germline, CDR1 MNHEY and CDR2 SMNVEV (reference sequence). V lost 5 bases, J lost 1 base, and 3 bases stayed unmatched. CDR3 length: 14 residues.

The chain has TRBV4-2 and TRBJ2-3, with D hard to call. The CDR3 consists of 15 residues. Germline V lookup: CDR1 LGHNA, CDR2 YNFKEQ. V was pared by 0 bases and J by 6 bases, with 13 bases between. Here the CDR3 reads CASSQDGTRSDTQYF. The CDR3 DNA reads TGTGCCAGCAGCCAAGATGGTACCAGATCTGATACGCAGTATTTT.

V gene TRBV24-1 combines with J gene TRBJ2-3, with D uncertain. The germline gives CDR1 KGHDR, CDR2 SFDVKD. The V end lost 8 bases, the J end lost 1 base, and 3 bases lay between the germline ends. This CDR3 region has 11 residues. CDR3 sequence (DNA): TGTGCCACCAAGGGCACAGATACGCAGTATTTT. It yields the protein CATKGTDTQYF.

The rearrangement joins TRBV3-1 to TRBJ2-3; D remains unclear. V lost 4 bases and J lost 6, with 8 bases in between. Germline V CDR1 and CDR2: LGHDT, YNNKEL (reference sequence). The CDR3 length is 12 residues. CDR3 sequence (DNA): TGTGCCAGCAGCCCTGCTGGCGATACGCAGTATTTT. Its protein product is CASSPAGDTQYF.

The V and J genes are TRBV20-1 and TRBJ2-2; D gene uncertain. The CDR3 has 12 residues. CDR1 is DFQATT, CDR2 SNEGSKA, per germline (reference sequence). The V gene lost 5 bases and the J gene lost 6 bases, with 10 bases spanning the gap. CDR3 DNA sequence: TGCAGTGCTGGTCGTCAGTCCGGGGAGCTGTTTTTT. Translated, it gives CSAGRQSGELFF.

This chain links TRBV9 with TRBJ2-1; D is undetermined. Between the trimmed V and J ends, which lost 0 bases and 5 bases, there was a span of 15 bases. Germline CDR1 SGDLS, CDR2 YYNGEE. The CDR3 sequence is 16 residues long. CDR3 region: CASSVAPAQTNNEQFF. Written as DNA, the CDR3 is TGTGCCAGCAGCGTAGCCCCAGCCCAAACAAACAATGAGCAGTTCTTC.

Only a few counts were recorded for this clonotype. J is TRBJ2-5 and V is TRBV7-9, with 7 bases matching TRBD2. This CDR3 spans 14 amino acids. V lost 1 base to trimming and J lost 4 bases; unmatched junction nucleotides: 3. CDR1 SEHNR and CDR2 FQNEAQ come from the germline V gene (reference sequence). The CDR3 spells CASSLGGSGETQYF. CDR3 coding DNA: TGTGCCAGCAGCTTAGGCGGGAGCGGAGAGACCCAGTACTTC.

J is TRBJ1-5 and V is TRBV29-1, with D unclear. Germline-derived CDR1 and CDR2 are SQVTM and ANQGSEA. V dropped 7 bases and J dropped 0 bases, with 10 bases sitting between them. The CDR3 loop spans 13 amino acids. In nucleotides, the CDR3 is TGCAGCGCCTCGTGGGATAGCAATCAGCCCCAGCATTTT. Translating gives CSASWDSNQPQHF.

This clonotype was seen a single time. This chain links TRBV9 with TRBJ2-2; weak D call: TRBD1 (6 bases). Trimming removed 7 bases from V and 5 bases from J, with 18 bases in between. The CDR3 covers 15 residues. Germline V gives CDR1 SGDLS, CDR2 YYNGEE. The chain's CDR3 is CASGRQAVGTGELFF. The CDR3 DNA reads TGTGCCAGCGGACGACAGGCGGTGGGAACCGGGGAGCTGTTTTTT. Supplemented by reference TRBV9 and TRBJ2-2, the full variable domain reads DSGVTQTPKHLITATGQRVTLRCSPRSGDLSVYWYQQSLDQGLQFLIQYYNGEERAKGNILERFSAQQFPDLHSELNLSSLELGDSALYFCASGRQAVGTGELFFGEGSRLTVL.

The rearrangement links TRBV20-1 to TRBJ1-5; D is undetermined. The V end lost 6 bases, the J end lost 3 bases, and 18 bases lay between the germline ends. CDR3 length: 15 residues. CDR1 is DFQATT, CDR2 SNEGSKA, per germline (reference sequence). The CDR3 sequence is CSARRGQTINQPQHF. Here the CDR3 DNA reads TGCAGTGCCAGGCGTGGGCAGACAATCAATCAGCCCCAGCATTTT.

The chain employs TRBV20-1 and TRBJ2-4; D is perhaps TRBD1 (6 bases). CDR1 is DFQATT, CDR2 SNEGSKA, per germline (reference sequence). The CDR3 totals 14 residues. V was cut by 5 bases and J by 2 bases, with 13 bases left in between. Here the CDR3 DNA reads TGCAGTGCTCCCCCAGGACAGTCCAAAAACATTCAGTACTTC. This sequence encodes CSAPPGQSKNIQYF.

The CDR3 nucleotides are TGCAGTGCTAGGAGGGGGCAGGGACAGCCCCAGCATTTT. Translated, it gives CSARRGQGQPQHF. The rearrangement links TRBV20-1 to TRBJ1-5, with 7 bases identical to TRBD1. The CDR3 sequence is 13 residues long. In germline, CDR1 is DFQATT, CDR2 SNEGSKA (reference sequence). V trimming: 3 bases; J trimming: 7 bases; junction bases outside the gene matches: 6.

The V and J genes are TRBV5-4 and TRBJ1-1; D remains ambiguous. CDR3 length: 15 amino acids. Germline loops: CDR1 SGHNT, CDR2 YYREEE (reference sequence). V lost 3 bases and J lost 4, with 16 bases in between. The CDR3 protein is CASSSPSSGGTEAFF. CDR3 DNA: TGTGCCAGCAGCTCCCCTTCGTCTGGCGGCACTGAAGCTTTCTTT.